This T cell receptor beta chain was captured in a study of blood T cell repertoires in COVID-19. The CDR3 spans 15 residues. TCRdb's table, derived via immunoSEQ multiplex PCR, lists solely in-frame clones and lacks some. The table has tens of thousands of clones, more than 65% seen once. This receptor was identified in a man aged 55 to 69 with acute or convalescent COVID-19. The V gene is TRBV21-1, the J gene TRBJ1-5. TRBV21-1 is a known pseudogene. Sequencing was done on a sample of peripheral blood. CDR3 coding DNA: TGTGCCAGCAGCAAGGGGGGTCTAGGCAATCAGCCCCAGCATTTT. It codes for CASSKGGLGNQPQHF.